This is a list of T cell receptor beta chains from one sample in a study of cytotoxic CD8 clonotypes in ibrutinib-treated CLL. Produced via immunoSEQ multiplex PCR; TCRdb's table is partial and in-frame only. The data contain roughly 14,000 clones, roughly 70% of them singletons. Sequencing was performed on PBMCs, taken before ibrutinib treatment. These receptors came from a human donor with chronic lymphocytic leukemia. Each CDR3 is given with its conserved first and last residue. A D gene is named only where the DNA matches it firmly. Clone size is stated in some rows and not others, as once, few, many or a class when expanded.

abundance: few; j_gene: TRBJ2-3; d_gene: -; v_gene: TRBV11-2; CDR3aa: CASSPLASTSTDTQYF; CDR3nt: TGTGCCAGCAGCCCGTTAGCGAGTACTAGCACAGATACGCAGTATTTT
abundance: few; j_gene: TRBJ2-3; d_gene: TRBD1; v_gene: TRBV14; CDR3aa: CASSQTGTGVDTQYF; CDR3nt: TGTGCCAGCAGCCAGACCGGGACAGGGGTAGATACGCAGTATTTT
abundance: -; j_gene: TRBJ2-2; d_gene: TRBD1; v_gene: TRBV18; CDR3aa: CASSQNPTTGLTGELFF; CDR3nt: TGTGCCAGCTCACAAAACCCGACGACAGGGTTAACCGGGGAGCTGTTTTTT
abundance: few; j_gene: TRBJ2-1; d_gene: TRBD2; v_gene: TRBV5-1; CDR3aa: CASSPLAGGNEQFF; CDR3nt: TGCGCCAGCAGCCCTCTAGCGGGGGGCAATGAGCAGTTCTTC
abundance: -; j_gene: TRBJ2-3; d_gene: TRBD2; v_gene: TRBV6-4; CDR3aa: CASRPPYFLAGPTDTQYF; CDR3nt: TGTGCCAGCAGACCCCCCTACTTTCTAGCGGGGCCCACAGATACGCAGTATTTT
abundance: -; j_gene: TRBJ2-3; d_gene: -; v_gene: TRBV9; CDR3aa: CASALSWGLTDTQYF; CDR3nt: TGTGCCAGCGCCCTTTCGTGGGGGCTTACAGATACGCAGTATTTT
abundance: -; j_gene: TRBJ1-4; d_gene: -; v_gene: TRBV5-1; CDR3aa: CASSLAGTRNEKLFF; CDR3nt: TGCGCCAGCAGCTTGGCTGGCACACGAAATGAAAAACTGTTTTTT
abundance: -; j_gene: TRBJ2-3; d_gene: -; v_gene: TRBV10-3; CDR3aa: CAISEPRTDTQYF; CDR3nt: TGTGCCATCAGTGAGCCACGCACAGATACGCAGTATTTT
abundance: -; j_gene: TRBJ2-5; d_gene: -; v_gene: TRBV6-5; CDR3aa: CASSYSVGRETQYF; CDR3nt: TGTGCCAGCAGTTACTCGGTCGGGCGGGAGACCCAGTACTTC
abundance: few; j_gene: TRBJ1-3; d_gene: -; v_gene: TRBV16; CDR3aa: CASSQFRRASSGNTIYF; CDR3nt: TGTGCCAGCAGCCAATTCCGCAGGGCTAGCTCTGGAAACACCATATATTTT
abundance: -; j_gene: TRBJ2-5; d_gene: TRBD1; v_gene: TRBV7-9; CDR3aa: CASSLTQGWETQYF; CDR3nt: TGTGCCAGCAGCCTCACACAGGGGTGGGAGACCCAGTACTTC
abundance: -; j_gene: TRBJ2-3; d_gene: TRBD2; v_gene: TRBV6-5; CDR3aa: CASGRLAGGTDTQYF; CDR3nt: TGTGCCAGCGGCCGACTAGCGGGGGGGACAGATACGCAGTATTTT
abundance: few; j_gene: TRBJ2-7; d_gene: -; v_gene: TRBV10-2; CDR3aa: CASNVAALYEQYF; CDR3nt: TGCGCCAGCAATGTAGCGGCGCTTTACGAGCAGTACTTC
abundance: -; j_gene: TRBJ2-2; d_gene: -; v_gene: TRBV19; CDR3aa: CASRGGRTPGELFF; CDR3nt: TGTGCCAGCCGTGGCGGTAGGACGCCCGGGGAGCTGTTTTTT
abundance: -; j_gene: TRBJ1-1; d_gene: TRBD1; v_gene: TRBV9; CDR3aa: CASSPRTGMNTEAFF; CDR3nt: TGTGCCAGCAGCCCAAGGACAGGTATGAACACTGAAGCTTTCTTT
abundance: -; j_gene: TRBJ1-1; d_gene: TRBD1; v_gene: TRBV5-5; CDR3aa: CASTLDRRTEAFF; CDR3nt: TGTGCCAGCACCCTGGACAGGAGGACTGAAGCTTTCTTT
abundance: -; j_gene: TRBJ1-4; d_gene: -; v_gene: TRBV30; CDR3aa: CAWSRDRRGNEKLFF; CDR3nt: TGTGCCTGGAGTAGGGACCGCCGGGGGAATGAAAAACTGTTTTTT
abundance: -; j_gene: TRBJ2-7; d_gene: -; v_gene: TRBV30; CDR3aa: CAWSLDGTYEQYF; CDR3nt: TGTGCCTGGAGCCTGGACGGAACCTACGAGCAGTACTTC
abundance: few; j_gene: TRBJ1-1; d_gene: -; v_gene: TRBV7-8; CDR3aa: CASSLNYDTEAFF; CDR3nt: TGTGCCAGCAGCTTAAACTACGACACTGAAGCTTTCTTT
abundance: -; j_gene: TRBJ2-3; d_gene: -; v_gene: TRBV29-1; CDR3aa: CSVVGRQTSTDTQYF; CDR3nt: TGCAGCGTTGTGGGCAGACAAACTAGCACAGATACGCAGTATTTT
abundance: -; j_gene: TRBJ2-5; d_gene: -; v_gene: TRBV19; CDR3aa: CASSSGYRETQYF; CDR3nt: TGTGCCAGTAGTAGTGGCTATCGGGAGACCCAGTACTTC
abundance: -; j_gene: TRBJ2-1; d_gene: TRBD2; v_gene: TRBV5-6; CDR3aa: CASSGGLAVLALGQFF; CDR3nt: TGTGCCAGCAGCGGGGGACTAGCGGTCCTGGCGCTGGGGCAGTTCTTC
abundance: -; j_gene: TRBJ2-7; d_gene: TRBD1; v_gene: TRBV5-1; CDR3aa: CASSSTGAETYEQYF; CDR3nt: TGCGCCAGCAGCAGTACAGGGGCGGAAACCTACGAGCAGTACTTC
abundance: -; j_gene: TRBJ1-2; d_gene: TRBD1; v_gene: TRBV7-2; CDR3aa: CASSLARDRGAGYTF; CDR3nt: TGTGCCAGCAGCTTAGCGAGGGACAGGGGGGCTGGCTACACCTTC
abundance: -; j_gene: TRBJ2-7; d_gene: TRBD2; v_gene: TRBV6-1; CDR3aa: CASSARGVAGIPYEQYF; CDR3nt: TGTGCCAGCAGTGCCCGGGGGGTAGCGGGGATCCCCTACGAGCAGTACTTC
abundance: -; j_gene: TRBJ1-5; d_gene: -; v_gene: TRBV10-2; CDR3aa: CASSEWAQPQHF; CDR3nt: TGCGCCAGCAGTGAGTGGGCGCAGCCCCAGCATTTT
abundance: few; j_gene: TRBJ2-5; d_gene: -; v_gene: TRBV28; CDR3aa: CASSGSGGTQYF; CDR3nt: TGTGCCAGCAGCGGGTCCGGGGGGACCCAGTACTTC
abundance: -; j_gene: TRBJ1-4; d_gene: TRBD1; v_gene: TRBV9; CDR3aa: CASTLGTGGFEKLFF; CDR3nt: TGTGCCAGCACCTTGGGGACAGGGGGCTTCGAAAAACTGTTTTTT
abundance: -; j_gene: TRBJ2-2; d_gene: TRBD1; v_gene: TRBV5-1; CDR3aa: CASSQTGETGELFF; CDR3nt: TGCGCCAGCAGCCAGACAGGGGAGACCGGGGAGCTGTTTTTT
abundance: -; j_gene: TRBJ2-5; d_gene: -; v_gene: TRBV7-2; CDR3aa: CASSPQQGRGETQYF; CDR3nt: TGTGCCAGCAGCCCCCAACAGGGAAGGGGCGAGACCCAGTACTTC
abundance: -; j_gene: TRBJ1-3; d_gene: -; v_gene: TRBV4-1; CDR3aa: CASSQDGGRPLGNTIYF; CDR3nt: TGCGCCAGCAGCCAAGATGGGGGCAGGCCCCTTGGAAACACCATATATTTT
abundance: -; j_gene: TRBJ1-1; d_gene: -; v_gene: TRBV30; CDR3aa: CARGGTTEAFF; CDR3nt: TGTGCCCGGGGGGGTACCACTGAAGCTTTCTTT
abundance: once; j_gene: TRBJ1-2; d_gene: -; v_gene: TRBV28; CDR3aa: CASSLGQGHYGYTF; CDR3nt: TGTGCCAGCAGTTTGGGGCAGGGGCACTATGGCTACACCTTC
abundance: -; j_gene: TRBJ2-1; d_gene: TRBD2; v_gene: TRBV11-3; CDR3aa: CASSLTWAGSGYNEQFF; CDR3nt: TGTGCCAGCAGCCTAACCTGGGCGGGTAGCGGGTACAATGAGCAGTTCTTC
abundance: -; j_gene: TRBJ2-7; d_gene: -; v_gene: TRBV27; CDR3aa: CASSLSRGYEQYF; CDR3nt: TGTGCCAGCAGTTTATCGAGAGGCTACGAGCAGTACTTC
abundance: -; j_gene: TRBJ1-3; d_gene: -; v_gene: TRBV19; CDR3aa: CASRTRAGGNTIYF; CDR3nt: TGTGCCAGTAGGACCCGGGCCGGGGGAAACACCATATATTTT
abundance: -; j_gene: TRBJ2-7; d_gene: -; v_gene: TRBV5-8; CDR3aa: CASSPQWDSVTGEQYF; CDR3nt: TGTGCCAGCAGCCCCCAGTGGGATTCCGTCACGGGGGAGCAGTACTTC
abundance: -; j_gene: TRBJ2-7; d_gene: -; v_gene: TRBV7-9; CDR3aa: CASSPRRGYEQYF; CDR3nt: TGTGCCAGCAGCCCCCGAAGGGGTTACGAGCAGTACTTC
abundance: few; j_gene: TRBJ2-5; d_gene: -; v_gene: TRBV10-3; CDR3aa: CAISRDGAGETQYF; CDR3nt: TGTGCCATCAGTCGGGACGGTGCCGGGGAGACCCAGTACTTC